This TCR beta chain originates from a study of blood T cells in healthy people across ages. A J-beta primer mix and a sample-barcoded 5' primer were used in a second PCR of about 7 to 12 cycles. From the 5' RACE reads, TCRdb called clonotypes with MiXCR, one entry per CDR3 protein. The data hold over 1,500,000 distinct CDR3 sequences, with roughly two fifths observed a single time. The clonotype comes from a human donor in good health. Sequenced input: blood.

The CDR3 region is CASSQEEGRSAEQYF. The CDR3 coding sequence is TGTGCCAGCTCACAGGAGGAGGGGAGATCAGCCGAGCAGTACTTC. The chain links TRBV18 to TRBJ2-7; D possibly corresponds to TRBD2 (6 bases). Trimming pared 4 bases from V and 6 bases from J, leaving 19 bases between. Germline V gene sequence: CDR1 KGHSH, CDR2 LQKENI. CDR3 length equals 15 residues.